Each of the 8 T cell receptor beta chains below was sequenced from the same sample in a study of T cell repertoires in cytomegalovirus infection. TCRdb re-called the reads with MiXCR, one entry per CDR3 protein. This table has fewer than 130,000 distinct CDR3 sequences, roughly 39% appearing once. Their antigens are not known. The sequencing used CD8+ T cells from cultured PBMCs, collected from culture after CMV antigen stimulation. Every receptor here comes from a human donor in good health (CMV status not recorded). Some clones in this sample may be carry-over from other donors' samples.

This clonotype was observed a few times. The rearrangement joins TRBV27 to TRBJ1-2, with D perhaps TRBD1 (5 bases). CDR1 is MNHEY, CDR2 SMNVEV, per germline (reference sequence). Trimming left V 5 bases short and J 8 bases short, with 18 bases between. This CDR3 contains 14 residues. In DNA form, the CDR3 reads TGTGCCAGCAGTGACACCGGGGCCCGCAGGGGCTACACCTTC. Its translation is CASSDTGARRGYTF.

In DNA, the CDR3 is TGTGCCAGCACCTCCCCGGGACATTTTGAGACCCAGTACTTC. Amino acids: CASTSPGHFETQYF. V usage is TRBV12-3 or TRBV12-4 and J usage is TRBJ2-5; a possible D gene is TRBD1 (6 bases). This CDR3 contains 14 residues. V lost 7 bases to trimming and J lost 5 bases, with 17 bases between them.

CDR3 nucleotide sequence: TGTGCCAGCGGGACAGGGGGTACTGGGGCCAACGTCCTGACTTTC. This encodes CASGTGGTGANVLTF. The V call is TRBV7-6, the J call TRBJ2-6, with 11 bases lining up with TRBD1. The CDR3 covers 15 residues. Trimming at V came to 8 bases and at J to 2 bases, leaving 2 bases not matched to a gene. Germline V gene data show CDR1 as SGHVS and CDR2 as FNYEAQ.

This rearrangement joins TRBV3-1 to TRBJ2-5; D gene uncertain. Germline values: CDR1 LGHDT, CDR2 YNNKEL (reference sequence). The CDR3 spans 16 residues. V gave up 4 bases and J gave up 5 bases, with 20 bases separating them. CDR3 amino acids: CASSLSTSPMRETQYF. As DNA, the CDR3 is TGTGCCAGCAGCCTTTCGACTTCTCCGATGAGGGAGACCCAGTACTTC.

This chain uses TRBV18 with TRBJ2-7; tentatively, D is TRBD2 (6 bases). The CDR3 runs 14 residues. V was shortened by 0 bases and J by 6 bases, with 12 bases between the two germline ends. Looked up from germline, CDR1 is KGHSH and CDR2 is LQKENI. Here the CDR3 reads CASSPPGTPLEQYF. The CDR3 bases are TGTGCCAGCTCACCACCCGGGACTCCGCTCGAGCAGTACTTC.

V and J are TRBV7-2 and TRBJ1-2; tentatively, D is TRBD1 (5 bases). Trimming shortened V by 5 bases and J by 4 bases, and 17 bases separated the two germline ends. Germline V gene sequence: CDR1 SGHTA, CDR2 FQGNSA. The CDR3 spans 15 residues. The CDR3 loop is CASSPDASGGYGYTF. CDR3 nucleotides: TGTGCCAGCAGCCCCGATGCTTCGGGGGGCTATGGCTACACCTTC.

In this sample, this clonotype turned up many times. The chain has TRBV7-3 and TRBJ2-7; 10 bases match TRBD2. CDR1 is SGHTA and CDR2 is FQGTGA in the germline V gene. With V trimmed by 2 bases and J by 5 bases, 15 bases remained unmatched. The CDR3 has 18 amino acids. The CDR3 sequence is CASSLHLERGGRWNEQYF. The CDR3 DNA reads as TGTGCCAGCAGCTTACATTTAGAGCGGGGGGGCCGATGGAACGAGCAGTACTTC.

This clonotype has ten or more counts. The V call is TRBV18, the J call TRBJ1-5; 7 nucleotides line up with TRBD1. The germline V gene has CDR1 KGHSH and CDR2 LQKENI. The CDR3 is 16 amino acids. The junction had 5 bases not matched to a gene; V was cut back by 1 base and J by 2 bases. The CDR3 loop is CASSPRTGLGNQPQHF. In DNA form, the CDR3 reads TGTGCCAGCTCACCACGGACAGGACTTGGCAATCAGCCCCAGCATTTT. The full variable domain, rest sourced from reference TRBV18 and TRBJ1-5, is NAGVMQNPRHLVRRRGQEARLRCSPMKGHSHVYWYRQLPEEGLKFMVYLQKENIIDESGMPKERFSAEFPKEGPSILRIQQVVRGDSAAYFCASSPRTGLGNQPQHFGDGTRLSIL.